This TCR beta chain was profiled in a study of control samples from healthy donors and cancer patients. Germline V gives CDR1 SGHDT, CDR2 YYEEEE. After removal of 1 base from V and 8 bases from J, the junction contained 11 bases not matched to a gene. CDR3 length: 15 amino acids. The method was immunoSEQ multiplex PCR; TCRdb's version includes in-frame clones alone and lacks a portion of them. The table lists 150,000 to 200,000 clones, roughly 94% of them singletons. This sequence was found in a woman between 18 and 29 years old in good health. The genes are TRBV5-6 and TRBJ1-2, with TRBD1 matching 7 bases. The sample was blood. In nucleotides, the CDR3 is TGTGCCAGCAGCTTGTCTTTAGGGGGCTCAGAAGGCTACACCTTC. This encodes CASSLSLGGSEGYTF.